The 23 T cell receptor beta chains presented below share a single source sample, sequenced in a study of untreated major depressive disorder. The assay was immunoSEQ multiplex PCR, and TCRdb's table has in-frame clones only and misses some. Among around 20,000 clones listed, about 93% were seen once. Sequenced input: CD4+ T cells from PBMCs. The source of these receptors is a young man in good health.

The CDR3 sequence: CASSQDRGLVYEQYF. CDR3 bases: TGTGCCAGCAGCCAAGACAGGGGACTAGTCTACGAGCAGTACTTC. J is TRBJ2-7 and V is TRBV4-2; 8 bases map to TRBD2. This CDR3 has 15 amino acids. Losses at the gene ends were 0 bases for V and 3 bases for J; bases not matched to a gene: 4. CDR1 and CDR2 from the germline V gene are LGHNA and YNFKEQ.

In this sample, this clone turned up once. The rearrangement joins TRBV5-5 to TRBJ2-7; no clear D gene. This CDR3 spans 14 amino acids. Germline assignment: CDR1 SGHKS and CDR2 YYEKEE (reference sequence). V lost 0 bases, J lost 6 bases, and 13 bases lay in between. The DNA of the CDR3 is TGTGCCAGCAGCTTGGGACCAAGATCGGCCGAGCAGTACTTC. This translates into CASSLGPRSAEQYF.

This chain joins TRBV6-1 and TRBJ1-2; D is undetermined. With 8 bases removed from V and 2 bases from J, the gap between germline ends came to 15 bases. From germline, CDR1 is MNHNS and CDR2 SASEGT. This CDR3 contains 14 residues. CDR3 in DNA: TGTGCCAGCGAGATGCGGCTACCCAACTATGGCTACACCTTC. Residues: CASEMRLPNYGYTF.

The DNA of the CDR3 is TGCGCCAGCAGCCCGGGACCGTCCGAACCCCAGCATTTT. It encodes CASSPGPSEPQHF. J is TRBJ1-5 and V is TRBV5-1, with a possible D match to TRBD1 (5 bases). The germline V and J ends were trimmed by 4 bases and 10 bases, with 15 bases remaining between them. The CDR3 consists of 13 residues. The germline V gene encodes CDR1 SGHRS and CDR2 YFSETQ.

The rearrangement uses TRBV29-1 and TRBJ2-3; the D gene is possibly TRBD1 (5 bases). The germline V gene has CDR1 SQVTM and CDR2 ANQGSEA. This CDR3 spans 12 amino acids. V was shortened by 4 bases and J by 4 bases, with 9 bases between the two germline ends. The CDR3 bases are TGCAGCGTTGGGGGCAGCTCAGATACGCAGTATTTT. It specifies CSVGGSSDTQYF.

DNA for the CDR3: TGTGCCAGCAGCTCCGGACGGAGCACTGGAAACACCATATATTTT. This sequence encodes CASSSGRSTGNTIYF. The J gene is TRBJ1-3, the V gene TRBV7-7; D remains unclear. V lost 4 bases and J lost 2, with 12 bases in between. Germline V lookup: CDR1 SSHAT, CDR2 FNYEAQ (reference sequence). This CDR3 has 15 amino acids. Variable domain in full (rest from reference TRBV7-7 and TRBJ1-3): GAGVSQSPRYKVTKRGQDVTLRCDPISSHATLYWYQQALGQGPEFLTYFNYEAQPDKSGLPSDRFSAERPEGSISTLTIQRTEQRDSAMYRCASSSGRSTGNTIYFGEGSWLTVV.

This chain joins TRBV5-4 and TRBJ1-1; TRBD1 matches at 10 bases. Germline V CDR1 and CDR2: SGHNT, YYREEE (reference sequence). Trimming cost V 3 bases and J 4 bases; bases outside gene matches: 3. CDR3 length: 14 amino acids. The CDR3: CASSWDRGSTEAFF. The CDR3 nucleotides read TGTGCCAGCAGCTGGGACAGGGGCTCCACTGAAGCTTTCTTT.

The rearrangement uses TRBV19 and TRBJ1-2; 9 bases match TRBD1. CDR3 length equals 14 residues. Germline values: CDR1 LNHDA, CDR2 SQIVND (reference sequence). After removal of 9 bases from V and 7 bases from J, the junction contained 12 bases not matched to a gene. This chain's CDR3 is CASSNRDRVPGYTF. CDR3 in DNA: TGTGCCAGCTCAAACCGGGACAGGGTACCTGGCTACACCTTC.

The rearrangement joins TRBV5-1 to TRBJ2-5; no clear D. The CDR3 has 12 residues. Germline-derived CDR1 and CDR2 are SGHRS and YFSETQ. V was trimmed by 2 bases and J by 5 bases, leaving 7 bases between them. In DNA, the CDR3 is TGCGCCAGCAGCTTTAATACGGAGACCCAGTACTTC. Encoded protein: CASSFNTETQYF.

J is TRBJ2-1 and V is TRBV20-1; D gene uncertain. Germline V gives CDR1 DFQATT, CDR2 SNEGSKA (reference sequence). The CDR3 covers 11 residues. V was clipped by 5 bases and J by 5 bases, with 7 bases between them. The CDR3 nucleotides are TGCAGTGCTTCTACCCACAATGAGCAGTTCTTC. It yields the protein CSASTHNEQFF.

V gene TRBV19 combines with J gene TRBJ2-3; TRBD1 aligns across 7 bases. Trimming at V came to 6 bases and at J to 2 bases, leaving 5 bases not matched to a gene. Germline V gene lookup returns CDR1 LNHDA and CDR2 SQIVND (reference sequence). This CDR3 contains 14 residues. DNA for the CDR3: TGTGCCAGTAGCAATGACAGGGCCACAGATACGCAGTATTTT. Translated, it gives CASSNDRATDTQYF.

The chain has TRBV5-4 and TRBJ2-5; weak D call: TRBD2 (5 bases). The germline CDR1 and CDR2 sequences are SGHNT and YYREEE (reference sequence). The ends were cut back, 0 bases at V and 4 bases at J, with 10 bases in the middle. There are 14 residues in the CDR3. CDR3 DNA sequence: TGTGCCAGCAGCTTGGCGGGGAAACGAGAGACCCAGTACTTC. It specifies CASSLAGKRETQYF.

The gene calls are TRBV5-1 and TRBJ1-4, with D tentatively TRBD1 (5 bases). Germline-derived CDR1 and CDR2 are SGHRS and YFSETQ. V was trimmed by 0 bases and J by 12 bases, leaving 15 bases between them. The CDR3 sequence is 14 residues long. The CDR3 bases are TGCGCCAGCAGCTTGGTGGGTTCGGGGGTCGAACTGTTTTTT. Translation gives CASSLVGSGVELFF.

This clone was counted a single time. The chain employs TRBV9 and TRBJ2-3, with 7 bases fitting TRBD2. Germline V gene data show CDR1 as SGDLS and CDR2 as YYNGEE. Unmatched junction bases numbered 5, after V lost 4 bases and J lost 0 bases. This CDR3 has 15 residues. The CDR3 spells CASSLSGTSTDTQYF. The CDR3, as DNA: TGTGCCAGCAGCTTAAGCGGGACTAGCACAGATACGCAGTATTTT. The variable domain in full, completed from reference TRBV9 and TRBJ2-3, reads DSGVTQTPKHLITATGQRVTLRCSPRSGDLSVYWYQQSLDQGLQFLIQYYNGEERAKGNILERFSAQQFPDLHSELNLSSLELGDSALYFCASSLSGTSTDTQYFGPGTRLTVL.

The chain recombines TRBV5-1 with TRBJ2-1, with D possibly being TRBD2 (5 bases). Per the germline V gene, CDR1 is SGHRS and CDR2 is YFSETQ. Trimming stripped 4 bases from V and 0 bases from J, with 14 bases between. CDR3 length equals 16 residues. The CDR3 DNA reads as TGCGCCAGCAGCAGCGACCCCGCGGGCTCCTACAATGAGCAGTTCTTC. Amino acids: CASSSDPAGSYNEQFF.

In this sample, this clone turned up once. The chain's CDR3 is CTSSQEQGARTGELFF. In DNA, the CDR3 is TGCACCAGCAGCCAAGAACAGGGGGCGAGGACCGGGGAGCTGTTTTTT. This chain uses TRBV1 with TRBJ2-2; the table names TRBD1, a call not compared with the DNA. TRBV1 is classified as a pseudogene. The CDR3 totals 16 residues.

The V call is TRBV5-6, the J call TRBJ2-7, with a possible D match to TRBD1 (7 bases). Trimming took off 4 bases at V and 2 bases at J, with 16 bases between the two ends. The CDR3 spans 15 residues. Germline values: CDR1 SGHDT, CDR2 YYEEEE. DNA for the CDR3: TGTGCCAGCAGCCGAGGAGGGACAGCGGCCTACGAGCAGTACTTC. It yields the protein CASSRGGTAAYEQYF.

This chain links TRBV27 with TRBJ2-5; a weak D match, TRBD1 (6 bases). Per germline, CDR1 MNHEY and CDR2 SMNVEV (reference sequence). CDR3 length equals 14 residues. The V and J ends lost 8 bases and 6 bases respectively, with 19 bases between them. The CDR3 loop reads CASASNRVLKTQYF. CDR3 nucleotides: TGTGCCAGCGCTAGTAACAGGGTCTTGAAGACCCAGTACTTC.

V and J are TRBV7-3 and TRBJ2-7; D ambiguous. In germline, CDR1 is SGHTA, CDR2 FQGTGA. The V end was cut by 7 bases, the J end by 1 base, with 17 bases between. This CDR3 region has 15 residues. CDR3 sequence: CASTPVGPLSYEQYF. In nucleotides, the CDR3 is TGTGCCAGCACCCCGGTTGGGCCCTTATCCTACGAGCAGTACTTC.

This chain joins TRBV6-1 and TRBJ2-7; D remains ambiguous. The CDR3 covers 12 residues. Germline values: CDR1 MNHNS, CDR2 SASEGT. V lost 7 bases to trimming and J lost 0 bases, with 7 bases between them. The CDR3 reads CASTQRSYEQYF. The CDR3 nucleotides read TGTGCCAGCACTCAGCGCTCCTACGAGCAGTACTTC.

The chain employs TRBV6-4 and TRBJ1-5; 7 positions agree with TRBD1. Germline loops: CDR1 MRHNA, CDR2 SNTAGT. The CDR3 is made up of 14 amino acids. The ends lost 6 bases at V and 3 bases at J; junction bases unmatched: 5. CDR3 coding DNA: TGTGCCAGCAGCCCTAGGGGGCCCAATCAGCCCCAGCATTTT. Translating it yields CASSPRGPNQPQHF.

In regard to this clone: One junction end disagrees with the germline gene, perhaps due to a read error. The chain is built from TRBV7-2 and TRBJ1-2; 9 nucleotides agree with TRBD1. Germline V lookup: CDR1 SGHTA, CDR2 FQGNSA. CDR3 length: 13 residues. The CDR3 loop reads CASSLDGTGRSLF. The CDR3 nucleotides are TGTGCCAGCAGCTTAGATGGGACAGGGCGGTCCCTCTTC.

CDR3: CASSSGPRAGELFF. Written as DNA, the CDR3 is TGTGCCAGCAGCTCAGGGCCCCGGGCCGGGGAGCTGTTTTTT. The chain employs TRBV7-6 and TRBJ2-2; weak D call: TRBD1 (5 bases). Germline V CDR1 and CDR2: SGHVS, FNYEAQ. Trimming took 4 bases from V and 6 from J, leaving 12 bases between them. The CDR3 spans 14 residues.